The TCR beta chain under discussion was sequenced for a study of blood T cell repertoires in COVID-19 (dated by TCRdb to about 2020). In terms of the full investigation: The collaborator samples originated in the United States, Italy and Spain and spanned the acute and convalescent phases of COVID-19. The prospective study material was composed of cDNA or gDNA derived from T cells, B-cell-depleted T cells, or PBMCs. Deeply sampled blood TCRbeta repertoires from subjects exposed to, actively infected with, or recovered from COVID-19 were included in the dataset. The repertoires were made available in a free public database intended to serve as a resource for research on the immune response to SARS-CoV-2. The samples were drawn from the first 160 participants of the ongoing ImmuneRACE study and from over 950 subjects provided by 6 global collaborators. A de-identified subject ID, COVID-19 status, age in years and sex were almost always included in the sample metadata. Where available, HLA class I and class II types were taken from metadata supplied by the sample provider and were not determined by assay-based typing.

The CDR3 holds 20 amino acids from the cysteine to the phenylalanine. Only the CDR3 DNA is retained, 60 bases long and in frame from the first base. CDR1 GTSNPN and CDR2 SVGIG are derived from the germline V gene (reference sequence). V trim: 1 base; J trim: 0 bases; unmatched bases: 15. Participants in the prospective study were aged 18 to 89 years, lived in under 30 United States geographic areas, and enrolled through a virtual design. Cohort assignment in the prospective study relied on participant-reported clinical history from a screening survey and a study questionnaire. In the prospective study, whole blood, serum and a nasopharyngeal or oropharyngeal swab were collected from each participant by mobile phlebotomists. Participants in the prospective study had the option to provide additional blood draws and questionnaires over an approximately 2-month period. Before DNA extraction, blood samples from the prospective study were shipped at room temperature or frozen.

Overall results and qualifications from the work: The quantity of clinical and demographic metadata differed by source and by participant and was supplied without curation.

As to this clone: Its cognate antigen has yet to be identified. Per-base qualities were not stored, and no clone one base away is much larger.

The immunoSEQ Assay, a bias-controlled multiplex PCR, was used to amplify TCRbeta CDR3 regions from genomic DNA. The original methods were these. Within the assay, amplification of reference gene primers was used to estimate how many nucleated cells each sample contained. To quantify the absolute abundance of each unique TCRbeta CDR3 rearrangement, sequence reads were collapsed and filtered. Productive Simpson clonality was computed per sample as the square root of Simpson's diversity index over productive rearrangements. What TCRdb holds here is the immuneACCESS table cut down to in-frame rearrangements. Part of the clones is not present; checked against another copy, under half of the missing clones reflect an unresolved V gene, and the others are unexplained. The V and J calls and clone size come from that table; D and trimming were worked out from the DNA. The sample table records 200,000 or so clones; roughly 88% of these occur just once. The ten biggest clones cover 2% to 2.5% of the sample.

The chain joins TRBV30 to TRBJ2-5, with TRBD2 identical over 12 junction bases. Sequenced sample: PBMCs or T cells enriched from blood (not recorded which). This TCR derives from a woman in her forties with acute COVID-19. The nucleotide sequence is TGTGCCTGGAGTGGCCTACAACCGGGACTAGCGGGTGGGGACCAAGAGACCCAGTACTTC. Its protein reads: CAWSGLQPGLAGGDQETQYF.